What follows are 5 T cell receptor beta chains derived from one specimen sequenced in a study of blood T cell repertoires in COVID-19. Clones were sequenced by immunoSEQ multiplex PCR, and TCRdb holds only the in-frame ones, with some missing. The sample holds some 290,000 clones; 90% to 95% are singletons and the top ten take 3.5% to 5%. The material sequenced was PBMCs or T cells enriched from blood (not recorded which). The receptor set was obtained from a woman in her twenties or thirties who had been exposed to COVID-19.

The CDR3 coding sequence is TGCGCCAGCAGCCAAGATCCGGGGGGGGCCACTGAAGCTTTCTTT. Protein: CASSQDPGGATEAFF. The chain recombines TRBV4-3 with TRBJ1-1; TRBD1 might be the D (6 bases). With 0 bases removed from V and 4 bases from J, the gap between germline ends came to 12 bases. The CDR3 sequence is 15 residues long. CDR1 is LGHNA, CDR2 YSLEER, per germline.

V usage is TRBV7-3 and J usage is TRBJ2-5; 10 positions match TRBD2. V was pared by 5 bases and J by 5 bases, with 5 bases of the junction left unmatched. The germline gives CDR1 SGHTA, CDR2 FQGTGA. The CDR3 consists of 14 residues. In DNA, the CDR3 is TGTGCCAGCAGCCGTAGGGGACTAGCGGAGACCCAGTACTTC. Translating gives CASSRRGLAETQYF.

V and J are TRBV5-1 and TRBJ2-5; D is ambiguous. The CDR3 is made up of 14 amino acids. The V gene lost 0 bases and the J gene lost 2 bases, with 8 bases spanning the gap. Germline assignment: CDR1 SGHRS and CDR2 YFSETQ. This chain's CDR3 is CASSLGLRQETQYF. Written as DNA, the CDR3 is TGCGCCAGCAGCTTGGGACTGAGACAAGAGACCCAGTACTTC. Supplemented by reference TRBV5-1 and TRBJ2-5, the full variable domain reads KAGVTQTPRYLIKTRGQQVTLSCSPISGHRSVSWYQQTPGQGLQFLFEYFSETQRNKGNFPGRFSGRQFSNSRSEMNVSTLELGDSALYLCASSLGLRQETQYFGPGTRLLVL.

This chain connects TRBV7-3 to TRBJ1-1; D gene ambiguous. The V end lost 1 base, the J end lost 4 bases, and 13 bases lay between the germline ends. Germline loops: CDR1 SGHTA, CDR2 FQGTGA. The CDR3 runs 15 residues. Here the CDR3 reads CASSLRPLSPTEAFF. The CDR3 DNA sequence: TGTGCCAGCAGCTTAAGGCCCCTCTCCCCCACTGAAGCTTTCTTT.

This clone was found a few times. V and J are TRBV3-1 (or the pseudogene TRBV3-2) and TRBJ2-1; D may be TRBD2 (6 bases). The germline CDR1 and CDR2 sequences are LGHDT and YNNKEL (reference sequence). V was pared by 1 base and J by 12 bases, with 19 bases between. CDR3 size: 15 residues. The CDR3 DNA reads TGTGCCAGCAGCCAAGGTCTTGCGGGGCCAGGAAGGCAGTTCTTC. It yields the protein CASSQGLAGPGRQFF.